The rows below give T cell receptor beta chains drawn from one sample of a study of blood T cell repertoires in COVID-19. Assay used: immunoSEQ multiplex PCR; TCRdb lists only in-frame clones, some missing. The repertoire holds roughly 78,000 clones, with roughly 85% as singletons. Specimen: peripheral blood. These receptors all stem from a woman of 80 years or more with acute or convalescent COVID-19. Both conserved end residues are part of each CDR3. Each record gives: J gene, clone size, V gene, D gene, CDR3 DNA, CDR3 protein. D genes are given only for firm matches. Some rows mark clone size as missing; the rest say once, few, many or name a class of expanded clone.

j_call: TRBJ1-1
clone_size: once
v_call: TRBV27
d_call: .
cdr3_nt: TGTGCCACCTCGGGCCGGACAGCTCCTCCCCGCAACACTGAAGCTTTCTTT
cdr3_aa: CATSGRTAPPRNTEAFF

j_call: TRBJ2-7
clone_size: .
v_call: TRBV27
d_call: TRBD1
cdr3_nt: TGTGCCAGCAGTCCCTACAGGGGTTTGCAGTACTTC
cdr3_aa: CASSPYRGLQYF

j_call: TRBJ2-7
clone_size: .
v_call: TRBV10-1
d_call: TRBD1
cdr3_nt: TGCGCCAGCAGCCGGGACAGGGAACACGAGCAGTACTTC
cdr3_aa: CASSRDREHEQYF

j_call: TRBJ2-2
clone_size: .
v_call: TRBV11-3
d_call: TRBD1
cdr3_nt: TGTGCCAGCAGCTTAGGAGGGGGCTTTGGCACCGGGGAGCTGTTTTTT
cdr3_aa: CASSLGGGFGTGELFF

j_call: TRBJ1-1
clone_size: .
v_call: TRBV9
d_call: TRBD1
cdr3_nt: TGTGCCAGCAGCAGCCGGGACAGGGTCGCTTTCTTT
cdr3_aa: CASSSRDRVAFF

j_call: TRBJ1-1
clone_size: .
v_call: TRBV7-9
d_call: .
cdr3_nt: TGTGCCAGCACCAGACAGGCGGCCACTGAAGCTTTCTTT
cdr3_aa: CASTRQAATEAFF

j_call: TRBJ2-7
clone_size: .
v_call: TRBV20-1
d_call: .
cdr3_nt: TGCAGTGCTAGTTTGCTAGCTGATGAGCAGTACTTC
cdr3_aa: CSASLLADEQYF

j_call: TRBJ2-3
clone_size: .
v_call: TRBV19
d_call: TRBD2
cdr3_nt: TGTGCCAGTCAGCGGAGCGGGGGGGCCCCAGATACGCAGTATTTT
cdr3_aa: CASQRSGGAPDTQYF

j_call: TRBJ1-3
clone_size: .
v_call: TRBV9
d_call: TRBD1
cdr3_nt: TGTGCCAGCAGCGTAGGAAGGGGGCGCTCCTCTGGAAACACCATATATTTT
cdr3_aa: CASSVGRGRSSGNTIYF

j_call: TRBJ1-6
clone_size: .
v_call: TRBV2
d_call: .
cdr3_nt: TGTGCCAGTCGGGTATTTGGATCACCCCTCCACTTT
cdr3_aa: CASRVFGSPLHF

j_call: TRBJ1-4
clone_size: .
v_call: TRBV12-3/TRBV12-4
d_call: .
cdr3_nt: TGTGCCAGCACGGAGGGAATGAAAAAACTGTTTTTT
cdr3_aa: CASTEGMKKLFF

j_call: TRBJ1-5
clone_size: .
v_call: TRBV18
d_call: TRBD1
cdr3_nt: TGTGCCAGCTCACTGACAGGGGGCGATCAGCCCCAGCATTTT
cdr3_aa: CASSLTGGDQPQHF

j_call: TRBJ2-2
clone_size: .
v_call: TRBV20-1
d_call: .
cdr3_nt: TGCAGTGCTAGTATACCGGGAACAAGGACCGGGGAGCTGTTTTTT
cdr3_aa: CSASIPGTRTGELFF

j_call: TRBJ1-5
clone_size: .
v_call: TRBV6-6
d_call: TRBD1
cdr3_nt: TGTGCCAGCAGACCGACAGGGTTGGGTCAGCCCCAGCATTTT
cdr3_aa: CASRPTGLGQPQHF

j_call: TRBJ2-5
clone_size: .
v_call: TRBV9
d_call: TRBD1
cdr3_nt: TGTGCCAGCAGTGCCGGGACAGGAGCCCCCGAGGAGACCCAGTACTTC
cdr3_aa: CASSAGTGAPEETQYF

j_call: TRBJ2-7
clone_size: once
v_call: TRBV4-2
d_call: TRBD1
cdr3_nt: TGTGCCAGCAGCCAAGATGGGATTGGACAGGGCACCTACGAGCAGTACTTC
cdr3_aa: CASSQDGIGQGTYEQYF

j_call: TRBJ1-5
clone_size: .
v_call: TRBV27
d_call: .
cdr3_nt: TGTGCCAGCAGTTTATGGGGCAACCAGCCCCAGCATTTT
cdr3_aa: CASSLWGNQPQHF

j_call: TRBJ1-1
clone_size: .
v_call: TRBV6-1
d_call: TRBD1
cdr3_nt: TGTGCCAGCAGTGAAAGGACAGGACCTAACACTGAAGCTTTCTTT
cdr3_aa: CASSERTGPNTEAFF

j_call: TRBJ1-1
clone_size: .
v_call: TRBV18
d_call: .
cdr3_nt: TGTGCCAGCTCACCATTGGCAGACACTGAAGCTTTCTTT
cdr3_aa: CASSPLADTEAFF

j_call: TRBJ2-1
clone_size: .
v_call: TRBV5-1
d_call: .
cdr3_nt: TGCGCCAGCAGTCCGGAAGACGGGAGCTCCTACAATGAGCAGTTCTTC
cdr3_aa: CASSPEDGSSYNEQFF

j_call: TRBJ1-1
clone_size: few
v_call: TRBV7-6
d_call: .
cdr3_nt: TGTGCCAGCAGCTTAAAAGAAAACAAACAGCTTCCCATCACTGAAGCTTTCTTT
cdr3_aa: CASSLKENKQLPITEAFF

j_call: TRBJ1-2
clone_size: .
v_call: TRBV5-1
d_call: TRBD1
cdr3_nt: TGCGCCAGCAGCGAGGGGACAGCTTCCCTTAACTATGGCTACACCTTC
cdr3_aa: CASSEGTASLNYGYTF

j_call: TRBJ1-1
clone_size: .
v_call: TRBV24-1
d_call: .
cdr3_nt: TGTGCCACCAGATCGGCAGGGGCGGAAGCTTTCTTT
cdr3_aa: CATRSAGAEAFF

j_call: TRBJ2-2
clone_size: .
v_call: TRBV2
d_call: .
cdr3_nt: TGTGCCAGCAGGGGACAAGGCGATACCGGGGAGCTGTTTTTT
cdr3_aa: CASRGQGDTGELFF

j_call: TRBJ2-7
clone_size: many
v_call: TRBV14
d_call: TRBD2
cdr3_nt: TGTGCCAGCAGCCAAGCTCTTAGCGGGAGGGTCTACGAGCAGTACTTC
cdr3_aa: CASSQALSGRVYEQYF

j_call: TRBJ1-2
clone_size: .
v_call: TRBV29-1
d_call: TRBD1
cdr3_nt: TGCAGCGTTGAAGGGCCGATGGGACAGGCATACTATGGCTACACCTTC
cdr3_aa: CSVEGPMGQAYYGYTF

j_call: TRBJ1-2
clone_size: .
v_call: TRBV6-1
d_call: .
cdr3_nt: TGTGCCAGCAGTGACAGCTATGGCTACACCTTC
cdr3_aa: CASSDSYGYTF

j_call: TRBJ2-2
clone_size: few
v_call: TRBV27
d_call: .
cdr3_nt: TGTGCCAGCAGAACCCGACAGAACACCGGGGAGCTGTTTTTT
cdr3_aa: CASRTRQNTGELFF

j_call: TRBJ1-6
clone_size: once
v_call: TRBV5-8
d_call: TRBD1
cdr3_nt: TGTGCCAGCAGGCGACCCAGGGGGGCCAATTCACCCCTCCACTTT
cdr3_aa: CASRRPRGANSPLHF

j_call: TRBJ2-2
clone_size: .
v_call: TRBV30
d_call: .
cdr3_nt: TGTGCCTGGTTTCGAGAGGGCCCGAGGCTGCTGTTTTTT
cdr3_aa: CAWFREGPRLLFF

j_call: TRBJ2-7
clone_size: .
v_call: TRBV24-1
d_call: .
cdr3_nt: TGTGCCACCAGTGATTTCGGAGACTACGAGCAGTACTTC
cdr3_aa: CATSDFGDYEQYF

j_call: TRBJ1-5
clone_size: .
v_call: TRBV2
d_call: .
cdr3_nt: TGTGCCAGCAGTGAGTCAGGGTATGCCAATCAGCCCCAGCATTTT
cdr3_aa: CASSESGYANQPQHF

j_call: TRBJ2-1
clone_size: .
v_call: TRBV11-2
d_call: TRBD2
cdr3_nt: TGTGCCAGCAGCTTAGATCGCCTAGCGGGATCCTACAATGAGCAGTTCTTC
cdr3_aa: CASSLDRLAGSYNEQFF

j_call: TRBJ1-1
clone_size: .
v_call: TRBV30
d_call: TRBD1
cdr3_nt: TGTGCCTGGGCCCGACAGGGAGGTCCGGAAGCTTTCTTT
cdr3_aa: CAWARQGGPEAFF

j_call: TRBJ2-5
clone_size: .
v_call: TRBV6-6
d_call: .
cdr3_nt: TGTGCCAGCAGTACTCAACCGGGAGAGACCCAGTACTTC
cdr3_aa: CASSTQPGETQYF

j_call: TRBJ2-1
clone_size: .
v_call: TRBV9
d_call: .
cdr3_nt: TGTGCCAGCAGCGTCGGAGTAGATTTGAGCTCCTACAATGAGCAGTTCTTC
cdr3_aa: CASSVGVDLSSYNEQFF

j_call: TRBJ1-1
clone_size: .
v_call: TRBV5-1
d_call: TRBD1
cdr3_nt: TGCGCCAGCAGCGTGGGACAGGGGGCTCTAAACACTGAAGCTTTCTTT
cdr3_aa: CASSVGQGALNTEAFF

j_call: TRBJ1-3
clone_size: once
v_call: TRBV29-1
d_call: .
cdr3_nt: TGCAGCGTTGCAACAGGTGATCCCGCTGGAAACACCATATATTTT
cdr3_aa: CSVATGDPAGNTIYF

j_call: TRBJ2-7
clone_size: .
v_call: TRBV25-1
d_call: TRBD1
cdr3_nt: TGTGCCAGCAGATCGACAGGGAACACCTACGAGCAGTACTTC
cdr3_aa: CASRSTGNTYEQYF

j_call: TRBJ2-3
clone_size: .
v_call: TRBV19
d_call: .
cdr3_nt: TGTGCCAGTAGTCCAGGGCGTAAGGCTCCATTTCCCACAGATACGCAGTATTTT
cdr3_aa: CASSPGRKAPFPTDTQYF

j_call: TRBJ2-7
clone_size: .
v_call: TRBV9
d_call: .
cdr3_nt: TGTGCCAGCAGCTATCGACAGGACGGGGTAAGGGCCTACGAGCAGTACTTC
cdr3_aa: CASSYRQDGVRAYEQYF

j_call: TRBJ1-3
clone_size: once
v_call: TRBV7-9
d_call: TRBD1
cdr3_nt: TGTGCCAGCAGCTCACGGACAGGGAGCTCTGGAAACACCATATATTTT
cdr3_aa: CASSSRTGSSGNTIYF

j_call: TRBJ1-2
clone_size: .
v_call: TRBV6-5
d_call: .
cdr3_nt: TGTGCCAGCAGTTACACCCAGGTGGGGCACTACTATGGCTACACCTTC
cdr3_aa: CASSYTQVGHYYGYTF

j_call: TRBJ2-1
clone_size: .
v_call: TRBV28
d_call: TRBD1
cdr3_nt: TGTGCCAGCAGTGCCCCCAGGGACAGCAAACGGTCCAATGAGCAGTTCTTC
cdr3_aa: CASSAPRDSKRSNEQFF

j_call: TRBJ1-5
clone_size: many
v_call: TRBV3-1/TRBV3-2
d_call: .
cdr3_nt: TGTGCCAGCAGCCTCCGGGGAGGGGGGAATCAGCCCCAGCATTTT
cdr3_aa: CASSLRGGGNQPQHF

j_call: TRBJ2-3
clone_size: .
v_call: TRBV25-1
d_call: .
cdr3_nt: TGTGCCAGCAGAGGGGGGGCAGATACGCAGTATTTT
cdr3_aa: CASRGGADTQYF

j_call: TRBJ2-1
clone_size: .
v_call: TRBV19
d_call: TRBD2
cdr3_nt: TGTGCCAGTAGTATAAGGGCGGGAGGAGGGTACAATGAGCAGTTCTTC
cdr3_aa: CASSIRAGGGYNEQFF

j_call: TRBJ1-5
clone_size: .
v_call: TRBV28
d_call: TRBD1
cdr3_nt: TGTGCCAGCAGTTTCCCCACCTCACAGGGGGGTAGCAATCAGCCCCAGCATTTT
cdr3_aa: CASSFPTSQGGSNQPQHF